One and the same sample provided the 25 T cell receptor beta chains below, sequenced in a study of Graves' ophthalmopathy and Graves' hyperthyroidism (dated by TCRdb to the late 2010s). TCRdb shows the sequencer as Illumina HiSeq 2000. For repertoire sequencing, the TCR beta CDR3 regions were amplified from RNA transcripts. The first round of RT-PCR was done with HTBI primers and the Qiagen OneStep RT-PCR kit, and was followed by a second round of multiplex PCR, then size selection and purification. The public reads were reprocessed in TCRdb via fastp at Q25 and MiXCR, keeping in-frame beta chains. CDR3 protein duplicates are merged, each entry listing the most common genes and DNA. This sample lists about 500,000 distinct CDR3 sequences; less than 45% were detected once. The ten largest clones take up about 4% of the sample. The sample comprised peripheral blood or thyroid tissue (not recorded which). Receptors were obtained from an adult man with Graves' hyperthyroidism.

The table lists this clonotype with many counts. V usage is TRBV29-1 and J usage is TRBJ2-7; TRBD1 aligns across 8 bases. CDR1 is SQVTM and CDR2 is ANQGSEA in the germline V gene. This CDR3 region has 13 residues. With V trimmed by 3 bases and J by 1 base, 2 bases remained unmatched. The CDR3 spells CSVEQGASYEQYF. CDR3 bases: TGCAGCGTTGAGCAGGGGGCGTCCTACGAGCAGTACTTC.

This clonotype was detected only a few times. Sequence at one end of the junction differs from germline and may be a read error. This sequence joins TRBV7-3 and TRBJ1-2, with D possibly matching TRBD1 (6 bases). The germline gives CDR1 SGHTA, CDR2 FQGTGA. The CDR3 covers 15 residues. In DNA, the CDR3 is TGCGCCAGCAGCCAAGACGGAACAGGGTCTTATGGCTACACCTTC. Protein: CASSQDGTGSYGYTF. Full variable domain (outside the CDR3, taken from reference TRBV7-3 and TRBJ1-2): GAGVSQTPSNKVTEKGKYVELRCDPISGHTALYWYRQSLGQGPEFLIYFQGTGAADDSGLPNDRFFAVRPEGSVSTLKIQRTERGDSAVYLCASSQDGTGSYGYTFGSGTRLTVV.

This clonotype was observed at least ten times. J is TRBJ2-7 and V is TRBV7-2; no firm D call. Germline V gene data show CDR1 as SGHTA and CDR2 as FQGNSA. This CDR3 has 15 residues. V was shortened by 1 base and J by 3 bases, with 13 bases between the two germline ends. CDR3 sequence reads: CASSLDHRTSYEQYF. The CDR3 DNA reads TGTGCCAGCAGCTTAGATCATCGGACCAGCTACGAGCAGTACTTC.

This clonotype was observed a handful of times. The rearrangement uses TRBV20-1 and TRBJ2-2; possibly TRBD2 for D (6 bases). The CDR3 spans 17 residues. Germline assignment: CDR1 DFQATT and CDR2 SNEGSKA (reference sequence). The V gene lost 2 bases and the J gene lost 5 bases, with 21 bases spanning the gap. As DNA, the CDR3 is TGCAGTGCTAGACCATCTTGGAGGGGCGGAGGAACCGGGGAGCTGTTTTTT. Protein sequence: CSARPSWRGGGTGELFF.

The table lists this clonotype with a count of one. The rearrangement uses TRBV7-2 and TRBJ1-2, with D perhaps matching TRBD1 (6 bases). The CDR3 runs to 16 residues. CDR1 is SGHTA and CDR2 is FQGNSA in the germline V gene. V dropped 1 base and J dropped 7 bases, with 19 bases sitting between them. The DNA for the CDR3 is TGTGCCAGCAGCTTAGGGGTCGCAGAGGGGGTCTTTGGCTACACCTTC. Its protein is CASSLGVAEGVFGYTF.

This clonotype has at least ten counts. The chain couples TRBV9 to TRBJ1-2, with D possibly matching TRBD1 (6 bases). Germline V gives CDR1 SGDLS, CDR2 YYNGEE. With 0 bases removed from V and 3 bases from J, the gap between germline ends came to 9 bases. This CDR3 contains 14 residues. The CDR3 loop reads CASSVEQGHYGYTF. Here the CDR3 DNA reads TGTGCCAGCAGCGTAGAACAGGGACACTATGGCTACACCTTC.

For this clonotype: A read error may produce the germline difference seen at one junction end. This rearrangement joins TRBV20-1 to TRBJ2-5, with D possibly being TRBD2 (5 bases). This CDR3 has 9 amino acids. Germline assignment: CDR1 DFQATT and CDR2 SNEGSKA (reference sequence). The CDR3 reads CSARDPRGF. CDR3 coding DNA: TGCAGTGCTAGAGATCCTCGGGGCTTC.

Comments on this clonotype: A much larger clonotype is one base distant, so this may be a read error. The rearrangement links TRBV2 to TRBJ2-2, with D possibly being TRBD1 (6 bases). The CDR3 spans 14 residues. V was cut by 4 bases and J by 3 bases, with 9 bases left in between. Germline V gives CDR1 SNHLY, CDR2 FYNNEI. CDR3 DNA sequence: TGTGCCAGCAGTGCCGACAGGTACACCGGGGAGCTGTTTTTT. Encoded protein: CASSADRYTGELFF.

The chain combines TRBV15 with TRBJ2-5; D remains ambiguous. Germline CDR1 LNHNV, CDR2 YYDKDF (reference sequence). Trimming took off 0 bases at V and 7 bases at J, with 3 bases between the two ends. CDR3 length equals 11 residues. CDR3 sequence reads: CATSREGTQYF. The CDR3 DNA sequence: TGTGCCACCAGCAGAGAAGGGACCCAGTACTTC. Combining the CDR3 with reference TRBV15 and TRBJ2-5 gives the whole variable domain DAMVIQNPRYQVTQFGKPVTLSCSQTLNHNVMYWYQQKSSQAPKLLFHYYDKDFNNEADTPDNFQSRRPNTSFCFLDIRSPGLGDTAMYLCATSREGTQYFGPGTRLLVL.

This clonotype was recorded a few times. The chain carries TRBV4-2 and TRBJ1-6, with D possibly being TRBD1 (5 bases). Germline V CDR1 and CDR2: LGHNA, YNFKEQ. CDR3 length: 16 amino acids. Trimming removed 1 base from V and 6 bases from J, with 13 bases in between. CDR3 sequence: CASSQAIGGGNSPLHF. The DNA for the CDR3 is TGTGCCAGCAGCCAAGCGATAGGTGGGGGTAATTCACCCCTCCACTTT.

The J gene is TRBJ1-3, the V gene TRBV29-1; no clear D gene. With 4 bases removed from V and 4 bases from J, the gap between germline ends came to 5 bases. CDR3 length: 11 amino acids. The germline gives CDR1 SQVTM, CDR2 ANQGSEA. In DNA form, the CDR3 reads TGCAGCGTTGCCCTAGGAAACACCATATATTTT. It translates to CSVALGNTIYF.

The sample holds many counts of this clonotype. In DNA, the CDR3 is TGTGCCAGCAGCTTGCGGTCTAGAGGGGAGACCCAGTACTTC. It translates to CASSLRSRGETQYF. The chain joins TRBV5-8 to TRBJ2-5, with TRBD2 as a possible D gene (5 bases). Trimming removed 1 base from V and 5 bases from J, with 12 bases in between. Per the germline V gene, CDR1 is SGHTS and CDR2 is YDEGEE. The CDR3 totals 14 residues. The whole variable domain, filled in from reference TRBV5-8 and TRBJ2-5, reads EAGVTQSPTHLIKTRGQQATLRCSPISGHTSVYWYQQALGLGLQFLLWYDEGEERNRGNFPPRFSGRQFPNYSSELNVNALELEDSALYLCASSLRSRGETQYFGPGTRLLVL.

This chain links TRBV2 with TRBJ2-7, with TRBD2 as a possible D gene (6 bases). Looked up from germline, CDR1 is SNHLY and CDR2 is FYNNEI. This CDR3 comprises 12 residues. Trimming pared 10 bases from V and 7 bases from J, leaving 17 bases between. CDR3 sequence (DNA): TGTGCCAATAGCGGAAACGACAATGAGCAGTACTTC. It translates to CANSGNDNEQYF.

This clonotype was found many times. The rearrangement uses TRBV7-9 and TRBJ1-2, with D hard to call. The V gene lost 4 bases and the J gene lost 3 bases, with 12 bases spanning the gap. This CDR3 comprises 14 residues. CDR1 is SEHNR and CDR2 is FQNEAQ in the germline V gene (reference sequence). The CDR3 loop reads CASSSFDTYYGYTF. CDR3 nucleotides: TGTGCCAGCAGCTCCTTCGACACCTACTATGGCTACACCTTC.

The V call is TRBV7-9, the J call TRBJ1-1; D not certain. Germline V gene data show CDR1 as SEHNR and CDR2 as FQNEAQ (reference sequence). The CDR3 consists of 15 residues. V shed 5 bases and J shed 11 bases, with 24 bases lying between them. The CDR3 here is CASSQDAGPGPGAFF. DNA of the CDR3: TGTGCCAGCAGCCAAGATGCCGGCCCGGGCCCTGGGGCTTTCTTT.

This chain connects TRBV6-6 to TRBJ1-3; TRBD1 aligns across 10 bases. Trimming removed 2 bases from V and 2 bases from J; junction bases left unmatched: 3. Germline assignment: CDR1 MNHNY and CDR2 SVGAGI (reference sequence). The CDR3 runs to 16 residues. The CDR3 DNA is TGTGCCAGCAGTTACACAGACAGGGGGCCTGGAAACACCATATATTTT. Translated, it gives CASSYTDRGPGNTIYF.

This clonotype was detected many times. The V gene is TRBV20-1, the J gene TRBJ1-1; D uncertain. The ends were cut back, 3 bases at V and 5 bases at J, with 13 bases in the middle. The CDR3 consists of 13 residues. Germline V lookup: CDR1 DFQATT, CDR2 SNEGSKA (reference sequence). Here the CDR3 reads CSASRLSGTEAFF. The CDR3 DNA is TGCAGTGCTAGCCGACTATCGGGGACTGAAGCTTTCTTT.

The J gene is TRBJ1-2, the V gene TRBV7-9; TRBD1 agrees at 7 bases. V trimming: 3 bases; J trimming: 3 bases; junction bases outside the gene matches: 4. The germline gives CDR1 SEHNR, CDR2 FQNEAQ (reference sequence). This CDR3 spans 14 amino acids. DNA for the CDR3: TGTGCCAGCAGCTTGACAGGGTGGGACTATGGCTACACCTTC. Its protein product is CASSLTGWDYGYTF.

J is TRBJ1-2 and V is TRBV5-1; no clear D gene. The CDR3 extends over 14 amino acids. Trimming left V 0 bases short and J 0 bases short, with 6 bases between. Per the germline V gene, CDR1 is SGHRS and CDR2 is YFSETQ. The CDR3 loop reads CASSLVSTNYGYTF. The CDR3 DNA is TGCGCCAGCAGCTTGGTGTCTACTAACTATGGCTACACCTTC.

The gene calls are TRBV7-9 and TRBJ1-4; D uncertain. The CDR3 consists of 16 residues. Per the germline V gene, CDR1 is SEHNR and CDR2 is FQNEAQ (reference sequence). V was clipped by 3 bases and J by 4 bases, with 15 bases between them. The CDR3 DNA is TGTGCCAGCAGCTTTCTAGCGGGAGCCGGTAATGAAAAACTGTTTTTT. The encoded protein is CASSFLAGAGNEKLFF.

In this sample, this clonotype turned up many times. The chain couples TRBV7-3 to TRBJ1-2; 7 bases fit TRBD1. V shed 2 bases and J 8 bases; nucleotides not matched to a gene: 5. CDR3 length: 13 amino acids. Per the germline V gene, CDR1 is SGHTA and CDR2 is FQGTGA. The chain's CDR3 is CASSLGQASGYTF. The CDR3 coding sequence is TGTGCCAGCAGCTTAGGACAGGCTAGCGGCTACACCTTC.

Worth noting for this clonotype: Relative to the germline gene, one junction end is altered; a read error may explain this. This chain links TRBV10-3 with TRBJ2-3; tentatively, D is TRBD2 (7 bases). Germline CDR1 ENHRY, CDR2 SYGVKD. The CDR3 contains 13 residues. The CDR3: CTISGGAADTQYF. DNA for the CDR3: TGTACCATCAGTGGGGGGGCCGCGGATACGCAGTATTTT.

The chain recombines TRBV15 with TRBJ2-5, with 11 bases fitting TRBD2. The CDR3 is 16 amino acids. V dropped 2 bases and J dropped 4; count of bases not matched to a gene: 6. Germline V lookup: CDR1 LNHNV, CDR2 YYDKDF (reference sequence). CDR3 residues: CATSRTSGLAGETQYF. As DNA, the CDR3 is TGTGCCACCAGCAGAACCTCCGGACTAGCGGGAGAGACCCAGTACTTC.

This clonotype was counted once. The V and J genes are TRBV10-3 and TRBJ2-7; D assignment may be TRBD1 or TRBD2 (5 bases each). The CDR3 covers 14 residues. CDR1 is ENHRY, CDR2 SYGVKD, per germline. V gave up 10 bases and J gave up 9 bases, with 25 bases separating them. CDR3 nucleotides: TGTGCCAGCAGGGAACAGGACTTTGGAGATACGCAGTACTTC. Its protein product is CASREQDFGDTQYF.

This clonotype showed up many times. The rearrangement uses TRBV24-1 and TRBJ1-5, with TRBD1 identical over 8 bases. CDR1 is KGHDR and CDR2 is SFDVKD in the germline V gene. This CDR3 comprises 15 residues. The V segment lost 5 bases and the J segment 7 bases; nucleotides outside the gene matches: 9. The CDR3 loop reads CATSGSGGAGQPQHF. Here the CDR3 DNA reads TGTGCCACCAGTGGGTCAGGGGGCGCGGGACAGCCCCAGCATTTT.